This TCR beta chain was retrieved from a study of cytomegalovirus exposure and HLA in healthy donors. Overall study results and limits: The study recorded 150 to 200 TCR beta chains that were cytomegalovirus-associated.

Germline V gives CDR1 MNHEY, CDR2 SMNVEV (reference sequence). CDR3 length: 16 residues. The V gene lost 5 bases and the J gene lost 4 bases, with 17 bases spanning the gap. A note on this clone: Its antigen is unidentified.

Libraries were prepared by immunoSEQ multiplex PCR; TCRdb keeps only in-frame clonotypes and omits some of them. The sample yields over 55,000 clones, 90% to 97% seen once. The sequenced material came from PBMCs. The chain uses TRBV27 and TRBJ2-2, with D possibly TRBD2 on 7 matching bases. The TCR originated in a man aged 18 to 29 in good health and CMV-seronegative. The CDR3 region is CASSEPRGAFTGELFF. CDR3 in DNA: TGTGCCAGCAGTGAACCCCGGGGGGCATTCACCGGGGAGCTGTTTTTT.